This T cell receptor beta chain was recorded in a study of OX40 agonist ivuxolimab in advanced cancers. At the level of the study: A male proportion of about 84% was recorded, with mean age 60 years and range about 20 to 90. One patient with hepatocellular carcinoma and two with cutaneous melanoma, three in all, had partial responses.

Study outcomes and limitations: Clonal expansion was seen in CD4+ and CD8+ blood T cells by week 6 at 0.1 to 3.0 mg/kg.

Trimming removed 5 bases from V and 7 bases from J; junction bases left unmatched: 13. This CDR3 is 17 amino acids long. The germline V gene encodes CDR1 MNHEY and CDR2 SMNVEV (reference sequence). On this clone itself: Its antigen is not known.

Libraries were prepared by immunoSEQ multiplex PCR; TCRdb keeps only in-frame clonotypes and omits some of them. The data contain about 98,000 clones, about 88% of them singletons. This clonotype was obtained from an adult with an advanced solid tumor such as melanoma, head and neck, liver or kidney cancer. The chain is built from TRBV27 and TRBJ2-1, with 11 bases aligning to TRBD2. The starting material was CD4+ or CD8+ T cells sorted from blood, obtained in a trial of the OX40 agonist ivuxolimab. DNA of the CDR3: TGTGCCAGCAGTCCCCCTAGCGGGAGGACATCTAGGAATGAGCAGTTCTTC. It is translated as CASSPPSGRTSRNEQFF.